This TCR beta chain was retrieved from a study of blood T cell repertoires in COVID-19 (dated by TCRdb to about 2020). For the study in its entirety: The collaborator samples originated in the United States, Italy and Spain and spanned the acute and convalescent phases of COVID-19. The prospective study material was composed of cDNA or gDNA derived from T cells, B-cell-depleted T cells, or PBMCs. Deeply sampled blood TCRbeta repertoires from subjects exposed to, actively infected with, or recovered from COVID-19 were included in the dataset. The repertoires were made available in a free public database intended to serve as a resource for research on the immune response to SARS-CoV-2. Samples were obtained from the ongoing ImmuneRACE study (first 160 participants) and from over 1,000 subjects provided by 6 global collaborators. Nearly every sample came with metadata listing a de-identified subject ID, COVID-19 status, age in years and sex. HLA class I and class II types, where available, came from metadata supplied by the sample provider rather than from assay-based typing. On the study overall, not on this receptor specifically: How much clinical and demographic metadata was included differed by source and by participant, and the metadata was provided uncurated.

Participants in the prospective study were aged 18 to 89 years, lived in 20 to 25 United States geographic areas, and enrolled through a virtual design. Cohort assignment in the prospective study relied on participant-reported clinical history from a screening survey and a study questionnaire. Recovered participants in ImmuneRACE Cohort 3 were defined as having two consecutive negative NP/OP PCR tests, clearance from a healthcare professional, or resolution of symptoms. Mobile phlebotomists in the prospective study collected whole blood, serum and a nasopharyngeal or oropharyngeal swab from every participant. Participants in the prospective study had the option to provide additional blood draws and questionnaires over a roughly 2-month period. Blood samples from the prospective study were shipped frozen or at room temperature prior to DNA extraction. TCRbeta CDR3 regions were amplified from genomic DNA using the immunoSEQ Assay, a bias-controlled multiplex PCR. The authors processed their data as follows. The number of nucleated cells in each sample was estimated by amplification of reference gene primers within the assay. To quantify the absolute abundance of each unique TCRbeta CDR3 rearrangement, sequence reads were collapsed and filtered. For each sample, productive Simpson clonality was calculated by taking the square root of Simpson's diversity index across productive rearrangements. Here the immuneACCESS table is served through TCRdb, limited to in-frame sequences with V and J called. Missing clones are a known gap in these copies; in checked studies unresolved V genes cover under half, and the rest lacks a known reason. V and J calls and clone size are given by that table; D and trimming were obtained from the DNA. This sample is represented by around 370,000 clones; approximately 90% of them were singletons. The leading ten clones occupy about 1.2% of the sample.

In regard to this clone: The clone's antigen remains unknown. No much larger clone exists at a distance of one base, and base qualities are not known.

This sequence originates from a woman between 18 and 29 years old who had recovered from COVID-19. Sequences were obtained from PBMCs or T cells enriched from blood (not recorded which).

The sequenced DNA is TGTGCCAGCAGCCAAGGACTGGCAGCGGGGGGAGAGCAGTACTTC. This is translated as CASSQGLAAGGEQYF. In this chain, TRBV3-1 (or the pseudogene TRBV3-2) is recombined with TRBJ2-7; 9 of the junction bases match TRBD2. The CDR3 runs 15 residues from the cysteine to the phenylalanine. CDR3 DNA only is kept here, 45 bases in frame from base 1. V lost 1 base and J lost 7 bases, and the count of bases not matched to a germline gene is 8. Taken from the germline V gene (reference sequence), the CDR1 and CDR2 loops are LGHDT and YNNKEL.